The 11 T cell receptor beta chains presented below share a single source sample, sequenced in a study of blood T cell repertoires in COVID-19. TCRdb's copy holds only in-frame clones and misses some; the assay was immunoSEQ multiplex PCR. In the table there are approximately 81,000 clones, approximately 90% of which are singletons. The specimen sequenced was PBMCs or T cells enriched from blood (not recorded which). The receptors shown here come from a woman aged 50 to 60 with acute COVID-19.

V usage is TRBV14 and J usage is TRBJ2-2, with D possibly being TRBD2 (5 bases). This CDR3 has 13 residues. With 4 bases removed from V and 7 bases from J, the gap between germline ends came to 10 bases. In germline, CDR1 is SGHDN, CDR2 FVKESK. The CDR3 DNA is TGTGCCAGCAGCCTAATTCGGGGCGGGGAGCTGTTTTTT. Translating gives CASSLIRGGELFF.

The chain joins TRBV28 to TRBJ2-7, with a possible D match to TRBD2 (6 bases). Trimming took 7 bases from V and 0 from J, leaving 16 bases between them. Germline loops: CDR1 MDHEN, CDR2 SYDVKM. The CDR3 spans 15 residues. CDR3 bases: TGTGCCAGCACCCTAGGGTCTAGCGCCTCCTACGAGCAGTACTTC. This sequence encodes CASTLGSSASYEQYF. Variable domain in full (rest from reference TRBV28 and TRBJ2-7): DVKVTQSSRYLVKRTGEKVFLECVQDMDHENMFWYRQDPGLGLRLIYFSYDVKMKEKGDIPEGYSVSREKKERFSLILESASTNQTSMYLCASTLGSSASYEQYFGPGTRLTVT.

The chain employs TRBV6-4 and TRBJ2-6, with D possibly matching TRBD2 (5 bases). The germline V and J ends were trimmed by 8 bases and 7 bases, with 18 bases remaining between them. CDR3 length: 15 residues. Germline V lookup: CDR1 MRHNA, CDR2 SNTAGT. The DNA of the CDR3 is TGTGCCAGCCGCCCCGAGGGTGGTGGAGCCAACGTCCTGACTTTC. Its translation: CASRPEGGGANVLTF.

The rearrangement uses TRBV2 and TRBJ2-7; 10 nucleotides line up with TRBD2. This CDR3 is 13 amino acids long. V shed 8 bases and J 6 bases; nucleotides not matched to a gene: 7. Germline V gene lookup returns CDR1 SNHLY and CDR2 FYNNEI. The CDR3 protein is CASQLAGKGEQYF. CDR3 sequence (DNA): TGTGCCAGCCAACTAGCGGGAAAGGGCGAGCAGTACTTC.

DNA of the CDR3: TGCGCCAGCGGGACTGGTTCCTACAATGAGCAGTTCTTC. It is translated as CASGTGSYNEQFF. The chain employs TRBV5-1 and TRBJ2-1; tentatively, D is TRBD2 (6 bases). Trimming cost V 7 bases and J 1 base, with 9 bases left between them. Germline V lookup: CDR1 SGHRS, CDR2 YFSETQ. The CDR3 spans 13 residues. The full variable domain, with the rest looked up from reference TRBV5-1 and TRBJ2-1, is KAGVTQTPRYLIKTRGQQVTLSCSPISGHRSVSWYQQTPGQGLQFLFEYFSETQRNKGNFPGRFSGRQFSNSRSEMNVSTLELGDSALYLCASGTGSYNEQFFGPGTRLTVL.

This sequence joins TRBV12-5 and TRBJ2-3, with 14 bases lining up with TRBD2. The V gene's germline CDR1 is LGHNT and CDR2 FRNRAP. J was trimmed by 3 bases and V by 5 bases; bases with no gene match: 19. This CDR3 spans 21 amino acids. The CDR3 DNA reads TGTGCTAGTGGTCGCTTGCCCCCGCCCGGGACTAGCGGGAGAAGGACAGATACGCAGTATTTT. It specifies CASGRLPPPGTSGRRTDTQYF. Full variable domain (remainder filled in from reference TRBV12-5 and TRBJ2-3): DARVTQTPRHKVTEMGQEVTMRCQPILGHNTVFWYRQTMMQGLELLAYFRNRAPLDDSGMPKDRFSAEMPDATLATLKIQPSEPRDSAVYFCASGRLPPPGTSGRRTDTQYFGPGTRLTVL.

This sequence joins TRBV12-3 or TRBV12-4 and TRBJ1-1; D is unresolved. V dropped 3 bases and J dropped 5 bases, with 4 bases sitting between them. The CDR3 extends over 11 amino acids. CDR3: CASSLSTEAFF. The CDR3, as DNA: TGTGCCAGCAGTTTGAGTACTGAAGCTTTCTTT.

The chain links TRBV5-1 to TRBJ2-1; 8 bases match TRBD1. CDR3 length equals 20 residues. CDR1 and CDR2 from the germline V gene are SGHRS and YFSETQ. V was clipped by 4 bases and J by 4 bases; unmatched bases: 22. The CDR3 spells CASSRIFGTGPAALYNEQFF. The CDR3 DNA reads as TGCGCCAGCAGCCGAATTTTCGGGACAGGTCCTGCGGCCTTATACAATGAGCAGTTCTTC.

The chain links TRBV2 to TRBJ2-2, with 9 bases matching TRBD1. The CDR3 is made up of 15 amino acids. The V gene's germline CDR1 is SNHLY and CDR2 FYNNEI. Trimming took 6 bases from V and 7 from J; bases not matched to a gene: 9. This chain's CDR3 is CASRPGQGFIGELFF. The CDR3 DNA sequence: TGTGCCAGCAGACCGGGACAGGGCTTCATCGGGGAGCTGTTTTTT.

This clone is a singleton in its sample. This chain joins TRBV19 and TRBJ1-1; 9 positions agree with TRBD1. The length of the CDR3 is 17 residues. Germline V gene data show CDR1 as LNHDA and CDR2 as SQIVND (reference sequence). Unmatched junction bases numbered 15, after V lost 6 bases and J lost 4 bases. The CDR3 protein is CASSFGPGQGLGTEAFF. CDR3 nucleotides: TGTGCCAGTAGCTTCGGACCGGGACAGGGACTTGGCACTGAAGCTTTCTTT.

V is TRBV21-1 and J is TRBJ2-2; the table gives TRBD1 as D, unverified against the DNA. TRBV21-1 is annotated as a pseudogene. The CDR3 spans 19 residues. The CDR3, as DNA: TGTGCCAGCAGCGGAGAGAGGAGGCGGGGACAGGATAACACCGGGGAGCTGTTTTTT. Translation gives CASSGERRRGQDNTGELFF.